A single T cell receptor beta chain is shown here with its context. There is no known antigen for this receptor. Base qualities are not recorded, but no much larger clone differs from it by a single base. The sample belongs to a study of blood T cell repertoires in COVID-19 (dated by TCRdb to the early 2020s). Turning to the overall study: The collaborator samples originated in the United States, Italy and Spain and spanned the acute and convalescent phases of COVID-19. The prospective study material was composed of cDNA or gDNA derived from T cells, B-cell-depleted T cells, or PBMCs. Subjects who had been exposed to COVID-19, were actively infected with it, or had recovered from it provided the deeply sampled blood TCRbeta repertoires that made up the dataset. The repertoires were released in a freely available public database meant as a resource for research on the immune response to SARS-CoV-2. The samples were drawn from two sources: the first 160 participants of the ongoing ImmuneRACE study, and 1,200 or so subjects contributed by 6 global collaborators. A de-identified subject ID, COVID-19 status, age in years and sex were almost always included in the sample metadata. HLA class I and class II types, where available, came from metadata supplied by the sample provider rather than from assay-based typing.

Here is what the overall study found, with its caveats: Clinical and demographic metadata were provided uncurated, with the amount varying by source and participant.

Based on the germline V gene, the CDR1 and CDR2 sequences are SGHTA and FQGTGA. V and J are trimmed by 0 bases and 2 bases, and the gene matches miss 8 bases of the junction. The CDR3 numbers 17 residues from cysteine through phenylalanine. Only the CDR3 DNA stays, 51 bases, in frame from base 1. Each collaborating institution followed its own protocols to collect whole blood in K2EDTA tubes. For TCRbeta analysis, collaborators shipped samples in one of three forms: frozen whole blood, isolated PBMCs, or DNA extracted from either of those sample types. The immunoSEQ Assay, a bias-controlled multiplex PCR, was used to amplify TCRbeta CDR3 regions from genomic DNA. The study's processing was this. The number of nucleated cells in each sample was estimated from the amplification of reference gene primers within the assay. To quantify the absolute abundance of each unique TCRbeta CDR3 rearrangement, sequence reads were collapsed and filtered. For each sample, productive Simpson clonality was calculated as the square root of Simpson's diversity index across productive rearrangements. Drawn from immuneACCESS, this table holds only the in-frame rearrangements with V and J called that TCRdb kept. Clones are partly lost; checked studies trace under half to an unresolved V gene and leave the rest unexplained. V and J calls and clone size are given by that table; D and trimming were obtained from the DNA. Here the sample has approximately 170,000 clones; 83% occur a single time. The ten largest clones capture roughly 1.9% of the sample.

This receptor was taken from an elderly woman with acute or convalescent COVID-19. The rearranged segments are TRBV7-3 and TRBJ2-5; 8 bases in the junction line up with TRBD1. The source material was peripheral blood. The CDR3 loop reads CASSLTPGQGFQETQYF. The DNA sequence is as follows: TGTGCCAGCAGCTTAACCCCTGGACAGGGATTTCAAGAGACCCAGTACTTC. With the portions outside the CDR3 filled from the reference TRBV7-3 and TRBJ2-5 genes, the complete variable region becomes GAGVSQTPSNKVTEKGKYVELRCDPISGHTALYWYRQSLGQGPEFLIYFQGTGAADDSGLPNDRFFAVRPEGSVSTLKIQRTERGDSAVYLCASSLTPGQGFQETQYFGPGTRLLVL.